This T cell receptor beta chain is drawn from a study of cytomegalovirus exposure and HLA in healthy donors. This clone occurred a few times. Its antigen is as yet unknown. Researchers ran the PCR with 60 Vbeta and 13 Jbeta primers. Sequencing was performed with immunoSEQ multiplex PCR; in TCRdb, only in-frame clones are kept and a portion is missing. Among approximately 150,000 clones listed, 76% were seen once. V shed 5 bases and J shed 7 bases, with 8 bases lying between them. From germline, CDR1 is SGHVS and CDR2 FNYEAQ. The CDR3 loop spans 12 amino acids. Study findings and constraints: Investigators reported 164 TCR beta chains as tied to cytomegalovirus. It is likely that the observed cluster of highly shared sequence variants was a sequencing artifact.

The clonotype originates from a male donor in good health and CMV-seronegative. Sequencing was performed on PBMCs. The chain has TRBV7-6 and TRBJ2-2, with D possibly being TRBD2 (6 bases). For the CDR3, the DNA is TGTGCCAGCAGCAGACTAGACGGGGAGCTGTTTTTT. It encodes CASSRLDGELFF.